This entry lists 9 T cell receptor beta chains sequenced from one sample in a study of beta chain features in type 1 diabetes. General study points: A moderate, significant TCRB CDR3 shortening appeared in type 1 diabetes across four CD4+ subsets.

TCRB transcripts that were expressed got sequenced, as all of the isolated RNA had been reverse transcribed. Sequencing used immunoSEQ multiplex PCR; TCRdb keeps in-frame clones, though not all of them. This sample carries 150,000 to 200,000 clones, roughly 60% of them seen once, and the ten largest clones take about 0.1%. For these receptors, no antigen is known. Sequencing was done on a sample of naive CD4+ T cells from blood. The receptors stem from a man aged 25-45 years with type 1 diabetes.

The chain couples TRBV9 to TRBJ2-3; D remains ambiguous. The CDR3 is 15 amino acids. In germline, CDR1 is SGDLS, CDR2 YYNGEE. V dropped 6 bases and J dropped 2 bases, with 16 bases sitting between them. The CDR3 sequence: CASTSGRAATDTQYF. The CDR3, as DNA: TGTGCCAGCACCTCAGGAAGGGCAGCCACAGATACGCAGTATTTT.

The sample holds one count of this clone. This sequence joins TRBV5-1 and TRBJ1-1, with TRBD1 identical over 7 bases. Unmatched junction bases numbered 3, after V lost 4 bases and J lost 0 bases. Germline V gives CDR1 SGHRS, CDR2 YFSETQ. The CDR3 runs to 14 residues. This chain's CDR3 is CASSQGTVNTEAFF. CDR3 DNA sequence: TGCGCCAGCAGCCAAGGGACAGTGAACACTGAAGCTTTCTTT.

This chain links TRBV5-6 with TRBJ2-3; D is unclear. Germline assignment: CDR1 SGHDT and CDR2 YYEEEE. CDR3 length: 12 amino acids. The V end was cut by 1 base, the J end by 6 bases, with 6 bases between. CDR3 sequence: CASSLSMDTQYF. Here the CDR3 DNA reads TGTGCCAGCAGCTTGAGTATGGATACGCAGTATTTT.

The CDR3 is CSVEYSGNTIYF. The CDR3 nucleotides are TGCAGCGTTGAGTACTCGGGAAACACCATATATTTT. V is TRBV29-1 and J is TRBJ1-3; no firm D call. V lost 3 bases and J lost 4, with 7 bases in between. Germline values: CDR1 SQVTM, CDR2 ANQGSEA. The CDR3 is 12 residues long.

The table lists this clone with a few counts. The rearrangement uses TRBV13 and TRBJ1-2; D unresolved. V lost 0 bases to trimming and J lost 4 bases, with 9 bases between them. Germline values: CDR1 PRHDT, CDR2 FYEKMQ (reference sequence). This CDR3 has 14 residues. The CDR3 protein is CASSLGVPSYGYTF. The CDR3 nucleotides read TGTGCCAGCAGCTTAGGGGTTCCGAGCTATGGCTACACCTTC.

CDR3: CAWSSGVSPLHF. In nucleotides, the CDR3 is TGTGCCTGGAGTTCAGGGGTTTCACCCCTCCACTTT. This chain uses TRBV30 with TRBJ1-6; D perhaps matches TRBD1 (6 bases). V lost 2 bases and J 9 bases, leaving 8 bases between the germline ends. CDR3 length: 12 amino acids. Germline V lookup: CDR1 GTSNPN, CDR2 SVGIG (reference sequence).

CDR3 residues: CSVARAGKPEAFF. For the CDR3, the DNA is TGCAGCGTCGCCCGGGCAGGGAAGCCCGAAGCTTTCTTT. This chain connects TRBV29-1 to TRBJ1-1, with D perhaps matching TRBD1 (5 bases). Germline V lookup: CDR1 SQVTM, CDR2 ANQGSEA. The V and J ends lost 6 bases and 8 bases respectively, with 19 bases between them. The CDR3 has 13 amino acids.

The chain links TRBV5-4 to TRBJ2-7, with unresolved D. Trimming removed 0 bases at V and 1 base at J, with 8 bases between. CDR1 SGHNT and CDR2 YYREEE come from the germline V gene (reference sequence). This CDR3 has 14 amino acids. The CDR3 sequence: CASSLGQASYEQYF. Here the CDR3 DNA reads TGTGCCAGCAGCTTGGGGCAGGCTTCCTACGAGCAGTACTTC.

The chain uses TRBV7-2 and TRBJ1-1; no clear D gene. Germline V gene sequence: CDR1 SGHTA, CDR2 FQGNSA. The CDR3 is 15 amino acids. V was clipped by 1 base and J by 1 base, with 10 bases between them. The CDR3 sequence: CASSLEAAPNTEAFF. The CDR3 DNA reads as TGTGCCAGCAGCTTAGAAGCAGCCCCGAACACTGAAGCTTTCTTT.